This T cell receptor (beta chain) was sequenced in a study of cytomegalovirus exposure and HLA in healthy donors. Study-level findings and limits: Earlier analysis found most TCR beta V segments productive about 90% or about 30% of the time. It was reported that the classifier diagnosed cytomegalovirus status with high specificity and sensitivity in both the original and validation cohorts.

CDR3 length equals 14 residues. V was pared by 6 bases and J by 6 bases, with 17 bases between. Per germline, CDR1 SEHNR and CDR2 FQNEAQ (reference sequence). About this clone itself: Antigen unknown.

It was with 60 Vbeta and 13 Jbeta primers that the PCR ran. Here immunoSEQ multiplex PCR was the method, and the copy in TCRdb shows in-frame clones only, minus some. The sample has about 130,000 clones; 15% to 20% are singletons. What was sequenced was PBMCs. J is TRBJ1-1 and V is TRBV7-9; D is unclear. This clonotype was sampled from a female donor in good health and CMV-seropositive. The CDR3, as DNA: TGTGCCAGCAGTTCCCAGGTCTGGCAGTCTGAAGCTTTCTTT. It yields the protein CASSSQVWQSEAFF.